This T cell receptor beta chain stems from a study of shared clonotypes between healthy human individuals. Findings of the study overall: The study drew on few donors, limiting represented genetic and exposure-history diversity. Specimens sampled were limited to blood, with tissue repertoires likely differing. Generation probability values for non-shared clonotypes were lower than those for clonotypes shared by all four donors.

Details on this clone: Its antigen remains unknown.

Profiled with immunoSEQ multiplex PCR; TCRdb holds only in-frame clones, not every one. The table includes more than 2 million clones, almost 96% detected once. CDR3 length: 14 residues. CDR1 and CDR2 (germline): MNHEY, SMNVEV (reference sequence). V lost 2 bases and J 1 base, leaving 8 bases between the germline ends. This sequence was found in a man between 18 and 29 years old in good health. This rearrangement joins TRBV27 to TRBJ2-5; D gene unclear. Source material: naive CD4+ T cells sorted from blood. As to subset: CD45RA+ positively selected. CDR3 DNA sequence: TGTGCCAGCAGTTTACGGCACGGCCAAGAGACCCAGTACTTC. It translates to CASSLRHGQETQYF.